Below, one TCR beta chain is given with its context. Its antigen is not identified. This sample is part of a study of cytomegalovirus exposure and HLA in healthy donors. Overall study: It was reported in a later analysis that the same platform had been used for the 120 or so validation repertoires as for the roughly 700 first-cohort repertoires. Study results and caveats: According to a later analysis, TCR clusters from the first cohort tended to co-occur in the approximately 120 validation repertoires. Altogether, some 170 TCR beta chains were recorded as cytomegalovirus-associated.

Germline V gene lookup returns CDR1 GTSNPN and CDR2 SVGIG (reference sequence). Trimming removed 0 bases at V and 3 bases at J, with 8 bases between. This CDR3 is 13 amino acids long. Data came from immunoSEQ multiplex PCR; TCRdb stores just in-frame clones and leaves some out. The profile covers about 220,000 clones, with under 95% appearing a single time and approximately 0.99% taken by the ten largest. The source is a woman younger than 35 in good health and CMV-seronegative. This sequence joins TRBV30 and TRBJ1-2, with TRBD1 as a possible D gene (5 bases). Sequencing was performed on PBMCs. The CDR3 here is CAWSVRGDYGYTF. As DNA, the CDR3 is TGTGCCTGGAGTGTACGGGGGGACTATGGCTACACCTTC.